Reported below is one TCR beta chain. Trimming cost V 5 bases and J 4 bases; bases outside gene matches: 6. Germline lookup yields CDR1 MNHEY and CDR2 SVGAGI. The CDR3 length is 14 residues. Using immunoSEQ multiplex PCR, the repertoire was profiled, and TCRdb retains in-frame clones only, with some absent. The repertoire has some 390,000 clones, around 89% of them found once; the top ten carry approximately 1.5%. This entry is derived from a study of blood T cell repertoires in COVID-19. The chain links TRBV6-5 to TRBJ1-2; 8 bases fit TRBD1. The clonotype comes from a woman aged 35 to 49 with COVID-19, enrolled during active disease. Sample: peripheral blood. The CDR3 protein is CASSPHGTGYGYTF. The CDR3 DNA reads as TGTGCCAGCAGTCCCCACGGGACAGGCTATGGCTACACCTTC.